These T cell receptor beta chains were read from a single sample in a study of PD-L1 blockade in urothelial cancer. Produced via immunoSEQ multiplex PCR; TCRdb's table is partial and in-frame only. The repertoire holds about 120,000 clones, with 86% as singletons. The sample consisted of PBMCs, taken around atezolizumab (anti-PD-L1) treatment. Receptors were obtained from a man aged 50 or older with urothelial cancer. Both conserved end residues are part of each CDR3. Fields, in order: CDR3 DNA, CDR3 protein, D gene, J gene, V gene, clone size. The D gene is left open where the match is weak. Size is stated for part of the rows, as once, few or many counts, or as a class when the clone is expanded.

cdr3_nt: TGTGCCAGCAGTCAACAGGGGGGTGGCAATCAGCCCCAGCATTTT
cdr3_aa: CASSQQGGGNQPQHF
d_call: TRBD1
j_call: TRBJ1-5
v_call: TRBV27
clone_size: -

cdr3_nt: TGTGCCAGCAGCCAAGGGATGAGCGGGAGCGTTCAGCAGTACTTC
cdr3_aa: CASSQGMSGSVQQYF
d_call: TRBD2
j_call: TRBJ2-7
v_call: TRBV14
clone_size: -

cdr3_nt: TGCGCCAGCAGGGACAGGGAACACGTAGAAGGTGTTGTGAGTGAGCAGTTCTTC
cdr3_aa: CASRDREHVEGVVSEQFF
d_call: TRBD1
j_call: TRBJ2-1
v_call: TRBV4-1
clone_size: -

cdr3_nt: TGTGCCAGCGGGACAGGGTCCGGCTACACCTTC
cdr3_aa: CASGTGSGYTF
d_call: TRBD1
j_call: TRBJ1-2
v_call: TRBV6-1
clone_size: -

cdr3_nt: TGCGCCAGCACTCCCTCCAATGAGCAGTTCTTC
cdr3_aa: CASTPSNEQFF
d_call: -
j_call: TRBJ2-1
v_call: TRBV10-1
clone_size: -

cdr3_nt: TGCAGCGCCCTCTCAAGGGGCCCCGGGGAGCTGTTTTTT
cdr3_aa: CSALSRGPGELFF
d_call: -
j_call: TRBJ2-2
v_call: TRBV29-1
clone_size: -

cdr3_nt: TGTGCCAGCAGTGCCCAGGGCCTGGTTACCGGGGAGCTGTTTTTT
cdr3_aa: CASSAQGLVTGELFF
d_call: -
j_call: TRBJ2-2
v_call: TRBV2
clone_size: -

cdr3_nt: TGTGCCAGCAGTGTATCCGGGATCATGACTGGCTACACCTTC
cdr3_aa: CASSVSGIMTGYTF
d_call: -
j_call: TRBJ1-2
v_call: TRBV2
clone_size: -

cdr3_nt: TGTGCCAGCAGTGGGGAGACAGGGTCCTATGGCTACACCTTC
cdr3_aa: CASSGETGSYGYTF
d_call: TRBD1
j_call: TRBJ1-2
v_call: TRBV2
clone_size: -

cdr3_nt: TGTGCCAGCAGCGCCGGGACTAGCGGCGAGACCCAGTACTTC
cdr3_aa: CASSAGTSGETQYF
d_call: TRBD2
j_call: TRBJ2-5
v_call: TRBV7-9
clone_size: once

cdr3_nt: TGTGCCAGCAGTGAAGTGGGCGGGCGGGAGACCCAGTACTTC
cdr3_aa: CASSEVGGRETQYF
d_call: -
j_call: TRBJ2-5
v_call: TRBV2
clone_size: -

cdr3_nt: TGTGCCAGCAGTTTGACAGGGGGAAAACTGTTTTTT
cdr3_aa: CASSLTGGKLFF
d_call: TRBD1
j_call: TRBJ1-4
v_call: TRBV28
clone_size: -

cdr3_nt: TGTGCCAGCAGCAAAAGGTCTAGGATCGTCTACAATGAGCAGTTCTTC
cdr3_aa: CASSKRSRIVYNEQFF
d_call: -
j_call: TRBJ2-1
v_call: TRBV21-1
clone_size: -

cdr3_nt: TGTGCCAGTAGTATAATCGGGACAGATACGCAGTATTTT
cdr3_aa: CASSIIGTDTQYF
d_call: -
j_call: TRBJ2-3
v_call: TRBV19
clone_size: -

cdr3_nt: TGTGCCTCCCGGACTAGCGGGGGCGTTGTGCAGTACTTC
cdr3_aa: CASRTSGGVVQYF
d_call: TRBD2
j_call: TRBJ2-7
v_call: TRBV30
clone_size: -

cdr3_nt: TGTGCCAGCAGTGCCCCCATGACAGGGACCATTTATGGCTACACCTTC
cdr3_aa: CASSAPMTGTIYGYTF
d_call: TRBD1
j_call: TRBJ1-2
v_call: TRBV6-1
clone_size: few

cdr3_nt: TGCGCCAGCAGCTTGGAGGACAGGCCATATGGCTACACCTTC
cdr3_aa: CASSLEDRPYGYTF
d_call: TRBD1
j_call: TRBJ1-2
v_call: TRBV5-1
clone_size: -